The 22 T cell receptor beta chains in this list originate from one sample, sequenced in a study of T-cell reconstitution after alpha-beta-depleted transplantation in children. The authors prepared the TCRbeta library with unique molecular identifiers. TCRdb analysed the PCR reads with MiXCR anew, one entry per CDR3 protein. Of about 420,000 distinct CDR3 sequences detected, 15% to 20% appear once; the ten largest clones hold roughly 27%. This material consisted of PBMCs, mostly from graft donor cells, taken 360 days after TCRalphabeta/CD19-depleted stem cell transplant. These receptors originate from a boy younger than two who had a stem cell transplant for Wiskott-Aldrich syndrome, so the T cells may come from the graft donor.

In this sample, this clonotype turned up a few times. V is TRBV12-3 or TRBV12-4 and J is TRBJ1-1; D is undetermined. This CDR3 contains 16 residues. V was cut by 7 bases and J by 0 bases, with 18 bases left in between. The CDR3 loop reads CASNPLSDALNTEAFF. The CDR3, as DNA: TGTGCCAGCAATCCTTTGTCGGACGCTCTGAACACTGAAGCTTTCTTT.

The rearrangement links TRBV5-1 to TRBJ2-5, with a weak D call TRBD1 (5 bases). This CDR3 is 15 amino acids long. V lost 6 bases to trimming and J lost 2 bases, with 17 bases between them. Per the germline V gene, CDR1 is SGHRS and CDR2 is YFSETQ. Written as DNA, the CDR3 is TGCGCCAGCACCGATACAGGTTTTGAGCAAGAGACCCAGTACTTC. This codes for CASTDTGFEQETQYF.

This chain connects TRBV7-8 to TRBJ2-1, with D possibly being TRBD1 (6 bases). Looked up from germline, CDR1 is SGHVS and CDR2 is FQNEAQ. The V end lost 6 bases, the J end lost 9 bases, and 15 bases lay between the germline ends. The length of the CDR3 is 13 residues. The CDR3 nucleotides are TGTGCCAGCAGACCCAGGGGCCTCATTGAGCAGTTCTTC. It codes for CASRPRGLIEQFF.

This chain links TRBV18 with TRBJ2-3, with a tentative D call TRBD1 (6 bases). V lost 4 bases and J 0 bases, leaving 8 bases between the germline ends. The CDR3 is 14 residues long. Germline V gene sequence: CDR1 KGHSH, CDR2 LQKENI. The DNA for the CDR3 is TGTGCCAGCTCACGACAGGCGAGCACAGATACGCAGTATTTT. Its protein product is CASSRQASTDTQYF.

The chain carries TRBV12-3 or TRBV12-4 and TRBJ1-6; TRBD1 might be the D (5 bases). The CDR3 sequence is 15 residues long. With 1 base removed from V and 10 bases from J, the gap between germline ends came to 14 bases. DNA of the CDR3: TGTGCCAGCAGTTTAGTTGGGCAGGGTAGATCACCCCTCCACTTT. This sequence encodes CASSLVGQGRSPLHF.

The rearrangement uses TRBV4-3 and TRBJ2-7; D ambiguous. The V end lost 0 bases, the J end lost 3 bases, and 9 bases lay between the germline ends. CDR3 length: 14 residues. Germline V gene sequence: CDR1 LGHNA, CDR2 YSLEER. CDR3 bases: TGCGCCAGCAGCCAAGAAGCGCGGCACTACGAGCAGTACTTC. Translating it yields CASSQEARHYEQYF.

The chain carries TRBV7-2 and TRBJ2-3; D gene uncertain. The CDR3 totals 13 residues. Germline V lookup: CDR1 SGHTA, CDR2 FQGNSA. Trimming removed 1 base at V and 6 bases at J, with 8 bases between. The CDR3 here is CASSLGDVDTQYF. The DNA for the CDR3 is TGTGCCAGCAGCTTAGGGGATGTGGATACGCAGTATTTT.

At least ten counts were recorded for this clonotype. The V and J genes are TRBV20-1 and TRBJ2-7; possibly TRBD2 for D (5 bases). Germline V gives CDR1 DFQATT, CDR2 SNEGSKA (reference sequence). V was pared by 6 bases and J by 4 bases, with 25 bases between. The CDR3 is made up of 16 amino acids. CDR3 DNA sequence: TGCAGTGCCTCCCTAGATCACGGGGTACTGGAATACGAGCAGTACTTC. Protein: CSASLDHGVLEYEQYF.

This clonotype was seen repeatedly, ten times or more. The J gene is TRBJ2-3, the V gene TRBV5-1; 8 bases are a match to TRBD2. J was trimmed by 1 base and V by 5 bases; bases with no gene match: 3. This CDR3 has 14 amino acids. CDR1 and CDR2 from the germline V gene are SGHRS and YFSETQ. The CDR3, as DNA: TGCGCCAGCAGACGGACTAGCCGCACAGATACGCAGTATTTT. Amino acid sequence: CASRRTSRTDTQYF.

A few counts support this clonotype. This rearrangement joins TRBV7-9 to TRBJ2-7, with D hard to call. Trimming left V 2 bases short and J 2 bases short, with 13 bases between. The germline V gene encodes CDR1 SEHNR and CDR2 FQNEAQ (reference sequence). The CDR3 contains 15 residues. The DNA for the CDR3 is TGTGCCAGCAGCTTAATGAGGTCGGCCCCCTACGAGCAGTACTTC. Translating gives CASSLMRSAPYEQYF.

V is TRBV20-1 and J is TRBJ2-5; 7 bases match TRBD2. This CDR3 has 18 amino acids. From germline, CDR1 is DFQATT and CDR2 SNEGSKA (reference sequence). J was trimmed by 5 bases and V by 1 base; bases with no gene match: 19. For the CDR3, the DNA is TGCAGTGCTAGAGCCTATGGTCGCCTAGCGGCTTTGTGGGAGACCCAGTACTTC. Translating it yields CSARAYGRLAALWETQYF.

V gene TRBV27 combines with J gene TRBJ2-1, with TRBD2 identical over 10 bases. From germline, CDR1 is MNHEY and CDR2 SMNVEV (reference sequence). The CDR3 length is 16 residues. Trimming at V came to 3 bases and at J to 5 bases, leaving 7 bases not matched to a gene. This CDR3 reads CASSLGTSVKNNEQFF. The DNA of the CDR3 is TGTGCCAGCAGTTTGGGGACTAGCGTAAAGAACAATGAGCAGTTCTTC.

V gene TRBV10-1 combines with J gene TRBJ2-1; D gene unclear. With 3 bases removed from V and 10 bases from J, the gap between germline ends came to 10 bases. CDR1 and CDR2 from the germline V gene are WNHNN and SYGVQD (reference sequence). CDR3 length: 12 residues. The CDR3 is CASSESLIEQFF. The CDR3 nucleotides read TGCGCCAGCAGTGAAAGTTTAATCGAGCAGTTCTTC.

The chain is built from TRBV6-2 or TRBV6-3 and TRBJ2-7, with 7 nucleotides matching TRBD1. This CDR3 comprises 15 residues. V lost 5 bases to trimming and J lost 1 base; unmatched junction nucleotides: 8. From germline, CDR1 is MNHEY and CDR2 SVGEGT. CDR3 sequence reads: CASSPGGRRSYEQYF. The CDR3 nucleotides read TGTGCCAGCAGTCCAGGGGGAAGAAGGTCCTACGAGCAGTACTTC.

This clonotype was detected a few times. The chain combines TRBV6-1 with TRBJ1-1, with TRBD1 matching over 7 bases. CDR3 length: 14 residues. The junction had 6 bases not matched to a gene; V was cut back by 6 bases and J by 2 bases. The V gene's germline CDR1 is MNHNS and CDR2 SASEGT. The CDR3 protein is CASRRQGTNTEAFF. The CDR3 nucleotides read TGTGCCAGCAGGAGACAGGGCACTAACACTGAAGCTTTCTTT.

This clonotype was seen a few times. The DNA of the CDR3 is TGCGCCAGCAGCCAAGTGTGGCTCCTGAGCTCTGGAAACACCATATATTTT. As protein: CASSQVWLLSSGNTIYF. The chain employs TRBV4-1 and TRBJ1-3; no firm D call. Germline values: CDR1 MGHRA, CDR2 YSYEKL. This CDR3 has 17 amino acids. Trimming pared 1 base from V and 0 bases from J, leaving 13 bases between.

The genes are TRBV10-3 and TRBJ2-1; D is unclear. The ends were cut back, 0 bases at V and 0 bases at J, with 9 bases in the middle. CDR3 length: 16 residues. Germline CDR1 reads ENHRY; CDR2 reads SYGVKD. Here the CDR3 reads CAISESVWSSYNEQFF. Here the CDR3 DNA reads TGTGCCATCAGTGAGTCGGTCTGGAGCTCCTACAATGAGCAGTTCTTC.

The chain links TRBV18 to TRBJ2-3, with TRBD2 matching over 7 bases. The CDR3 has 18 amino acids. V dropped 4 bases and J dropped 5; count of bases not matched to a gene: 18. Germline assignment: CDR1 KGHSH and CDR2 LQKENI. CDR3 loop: CASSLLSGLSRRLDTQYF. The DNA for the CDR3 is TGTGCCAGCTCACTCCTCTCGGGACTATCTCGGAGGTTAGATACGCAGTATTTT.

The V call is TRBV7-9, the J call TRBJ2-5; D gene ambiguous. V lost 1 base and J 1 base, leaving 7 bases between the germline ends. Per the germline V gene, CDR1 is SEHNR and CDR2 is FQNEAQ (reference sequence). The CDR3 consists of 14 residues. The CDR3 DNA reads TGTGCCAGCAGCTTAGTTCCCCTCCAAGAGACCCAGTACTTC. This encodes CASSLVPLQETQYF.

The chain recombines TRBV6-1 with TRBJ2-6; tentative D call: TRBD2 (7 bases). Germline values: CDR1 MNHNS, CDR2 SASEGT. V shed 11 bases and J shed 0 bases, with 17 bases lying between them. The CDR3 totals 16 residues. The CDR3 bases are TGTGCCTTAGGGGGGGGGCCCGACTCTGGGGCCAACGTCCTGACTTTC. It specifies CALGGGPDSGANVLTF.

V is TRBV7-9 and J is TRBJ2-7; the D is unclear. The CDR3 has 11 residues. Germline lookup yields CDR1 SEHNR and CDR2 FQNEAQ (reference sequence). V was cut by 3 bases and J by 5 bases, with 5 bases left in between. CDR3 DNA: TGTGCCAGCAGCTTTCACCACGAGCAGTACTTC. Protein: CASSFHHEQYF.

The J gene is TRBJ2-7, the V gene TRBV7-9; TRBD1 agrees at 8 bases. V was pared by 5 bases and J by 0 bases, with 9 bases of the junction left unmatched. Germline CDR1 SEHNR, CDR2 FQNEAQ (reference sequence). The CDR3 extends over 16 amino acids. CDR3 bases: TGTGCCAGCAGCCCTACGCGGACAGGGAGCTCCTACGAGCAGTACTTC. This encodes CASSPTRTGSSYEQYF.